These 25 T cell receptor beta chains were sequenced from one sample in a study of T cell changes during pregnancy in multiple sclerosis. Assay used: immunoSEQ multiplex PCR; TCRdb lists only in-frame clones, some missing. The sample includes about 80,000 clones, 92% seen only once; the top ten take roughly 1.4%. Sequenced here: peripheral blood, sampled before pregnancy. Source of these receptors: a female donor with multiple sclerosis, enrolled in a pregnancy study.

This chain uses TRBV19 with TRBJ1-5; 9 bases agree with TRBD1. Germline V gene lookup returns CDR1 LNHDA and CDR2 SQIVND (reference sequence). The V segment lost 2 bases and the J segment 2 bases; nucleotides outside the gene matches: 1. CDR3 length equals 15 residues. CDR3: CASSIRTGGNQPQHF. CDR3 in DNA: TGTGCCAGTAGTATAAGGACAGGGGGCAATCAGCCCCAGCATTTT.

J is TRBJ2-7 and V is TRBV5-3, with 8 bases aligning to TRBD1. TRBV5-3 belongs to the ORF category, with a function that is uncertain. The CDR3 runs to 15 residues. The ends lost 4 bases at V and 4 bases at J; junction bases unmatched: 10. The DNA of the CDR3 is TGTGCCAGAAGCCCCGGGGACAGGTCTCTTTACGAGCAGTACTTC. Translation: CARSPGDRSLYEQYF.

The CDR3 sequence: CASRPGTVNTGELFF. In DNA form, the CDR3 reads TGTGCCAGCAGACCCGGGACAGTTAACACCGGGGAGCTGTTTTTT. The chain has TRBV6-5 and TRBJ2-2, with 7 bases aligning to TRBD1. V trimming: 6 bases; J trimming: 2 bases; junction bases outside the gene matches: 6. Germline V gene lookup returns CDR1 MNHEY and CDR2 SVGAGI. CDR3 size: 15 residues.

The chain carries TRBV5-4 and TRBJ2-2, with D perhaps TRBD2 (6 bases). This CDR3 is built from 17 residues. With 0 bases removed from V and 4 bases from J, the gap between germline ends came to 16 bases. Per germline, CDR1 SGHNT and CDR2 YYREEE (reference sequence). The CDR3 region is CASSLETSRVGTGELFF. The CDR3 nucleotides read TGTGCCAGCAGCTTGGAAACTAGCAGGGTCGGCACCGGGGAGCTGTTTTTT. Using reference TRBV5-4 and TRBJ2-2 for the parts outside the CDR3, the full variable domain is ETGVTQSPTHLIKTRGQQVTLRCSSQSGHNTVSWYQQALGQGPQFIFQYYREEENGRGNFPPRFSGLQFPNYSSELNVNALELDDSALYLCASSLETSRVGTGELFFGEGSRLTVL.

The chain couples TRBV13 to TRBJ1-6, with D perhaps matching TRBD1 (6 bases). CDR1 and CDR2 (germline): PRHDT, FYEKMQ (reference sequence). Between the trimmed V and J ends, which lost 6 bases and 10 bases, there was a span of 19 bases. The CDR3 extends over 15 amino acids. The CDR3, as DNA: TGTGCCAGCAGACAGGGCGACAGGTCAGGCTCACCCCTCCACTTT. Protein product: CASRQGDRSGSPLHF.

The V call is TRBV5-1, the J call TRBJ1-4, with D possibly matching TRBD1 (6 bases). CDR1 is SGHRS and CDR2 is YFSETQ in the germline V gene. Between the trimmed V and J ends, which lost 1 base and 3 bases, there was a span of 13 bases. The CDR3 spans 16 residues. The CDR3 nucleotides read TGCGCCAGCAGCTTGTGGGGGGGGCAGTCTAATGAAAAACTGTTTTTT. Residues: CASSLWGGQSNEKLFF.

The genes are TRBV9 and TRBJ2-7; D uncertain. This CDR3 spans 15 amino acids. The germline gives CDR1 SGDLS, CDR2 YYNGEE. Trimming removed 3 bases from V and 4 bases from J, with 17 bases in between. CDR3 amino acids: CASSANPFGPYEQYF. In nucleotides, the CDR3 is TGTGCCAGCAGCGCGAACCCTTTCGGTCCTTACGAGCAGTACTTC.

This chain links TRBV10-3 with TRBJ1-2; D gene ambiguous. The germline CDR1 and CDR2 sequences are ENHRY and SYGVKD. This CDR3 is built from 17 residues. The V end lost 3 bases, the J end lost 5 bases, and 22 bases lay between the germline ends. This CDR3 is CAISDRLGGSGSYGYTF. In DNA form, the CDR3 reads TGTGCCATCAGTGATAGACTCGGAGGTTCCGGGTCTTATGGCTACACCTTC.

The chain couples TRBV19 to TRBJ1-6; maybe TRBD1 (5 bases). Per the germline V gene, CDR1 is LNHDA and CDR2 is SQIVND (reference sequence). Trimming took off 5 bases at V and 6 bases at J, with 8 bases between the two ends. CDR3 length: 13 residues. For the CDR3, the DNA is TGTGCCAGTAGTCCAAGGGGTAATTCACCCCTCCACTTT. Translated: CASSPRGNSPLHF.

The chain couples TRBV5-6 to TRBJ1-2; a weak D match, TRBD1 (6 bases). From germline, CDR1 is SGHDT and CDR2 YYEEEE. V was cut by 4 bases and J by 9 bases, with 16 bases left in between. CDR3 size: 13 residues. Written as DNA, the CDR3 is TGTGCCAGCAGCAATTCACAGGGCAGGAGCTACACCTTC. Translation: CASSNSQGRSYTF.

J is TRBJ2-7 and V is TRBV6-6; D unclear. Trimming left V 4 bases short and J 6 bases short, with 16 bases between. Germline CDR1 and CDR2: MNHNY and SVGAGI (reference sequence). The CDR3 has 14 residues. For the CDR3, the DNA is TGTGCCAGCAGTTTCACCAGCGCCAACGCCGAGCAGTACTTC. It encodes CASSFTSANAEQYF.

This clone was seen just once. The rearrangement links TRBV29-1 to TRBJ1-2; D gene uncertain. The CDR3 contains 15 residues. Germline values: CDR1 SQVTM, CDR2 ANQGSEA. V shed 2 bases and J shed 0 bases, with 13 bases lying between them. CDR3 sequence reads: CSVEWSGPTNYGYTF. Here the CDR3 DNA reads TGCAGCGTTGAATGGTCAGGCCCAACTAACTATGGCTACACCTTC.

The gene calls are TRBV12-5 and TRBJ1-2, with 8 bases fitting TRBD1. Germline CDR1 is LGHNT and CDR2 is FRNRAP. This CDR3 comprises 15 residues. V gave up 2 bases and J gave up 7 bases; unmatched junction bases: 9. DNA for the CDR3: TGTGCTAGTGGTTTGCCCCGACAGGGGCGGTTTGGCTACACCTTC. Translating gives CASGLPRQGRFGYTF.

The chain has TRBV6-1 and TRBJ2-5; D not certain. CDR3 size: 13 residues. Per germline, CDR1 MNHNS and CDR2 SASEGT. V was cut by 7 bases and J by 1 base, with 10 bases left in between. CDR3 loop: CASTLNPQETQYF. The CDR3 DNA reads TGTGCCAGCACCCTAAACCCCCAAGAGACCCAGTACTTC.

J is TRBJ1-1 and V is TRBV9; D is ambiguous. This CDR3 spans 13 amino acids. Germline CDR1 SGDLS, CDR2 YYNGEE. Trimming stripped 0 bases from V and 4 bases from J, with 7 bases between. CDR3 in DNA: TGTGCCAGCAGCGTAGGAGTTAGCACTGAAGCTTTCTTT. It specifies CASSVGVSTEAFF.

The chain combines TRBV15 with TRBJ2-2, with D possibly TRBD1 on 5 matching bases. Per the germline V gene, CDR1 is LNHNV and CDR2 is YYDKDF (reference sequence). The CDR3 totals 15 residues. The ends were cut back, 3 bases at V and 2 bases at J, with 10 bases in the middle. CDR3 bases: TGTGCCACCAGCAGGTCCAGGGTAAACACCGGGGAGCTGTTTTTT. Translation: CATSRSRVNTGELFF. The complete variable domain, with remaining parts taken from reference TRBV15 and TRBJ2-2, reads DAMVIQNPRYQVTQFGKPVTLSCSQTLNHNVMYWYQQKSSQAPKLLFHYYDKDFNNEADTPDNFQSRRPNTSFCFLDIRSPGLGDTAMYLCATSRSRVNTGELFFGEGSRLTVL.

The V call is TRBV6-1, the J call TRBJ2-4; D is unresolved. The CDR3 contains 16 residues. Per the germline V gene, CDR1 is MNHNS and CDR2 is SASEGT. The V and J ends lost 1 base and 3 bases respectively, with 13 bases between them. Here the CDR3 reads CASSEDYSRIKNIQYF. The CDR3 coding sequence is TGTGCCAGCAGTGAAGACTACTCTAGGATCAAAAACATTCAGTACTTC.

The CDR3, as DNA: TGTGCTAGTGGTTCAAGGGACAGGGCCTACAATGAGCAGTTCTTC. Amino acids: CASGSRDRAYNEQFF. This chain joins TRBV12-5 and TRBJ2-1; 9 bases map to TRBD1. The V segment lost 4 bases and the J segment 2 bases; nucleotides outside the gene matches: 3. The CDR3 totals 15 residues. The germline gives CDR1 LGHNT, CDR2 FRNRAP.

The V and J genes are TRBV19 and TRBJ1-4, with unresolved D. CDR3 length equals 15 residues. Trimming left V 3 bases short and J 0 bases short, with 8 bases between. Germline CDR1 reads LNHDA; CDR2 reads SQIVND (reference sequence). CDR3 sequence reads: CASSMIQATNEKLFF. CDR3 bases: TGTGCCAGTAGTATGATACAAGCAACTAATGAAAAACTGTTTTTT. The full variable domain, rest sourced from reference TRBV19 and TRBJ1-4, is DGGITQSPKYLFRKEGQNVTLSCEQNLNHDAMYWYRQDPGQGLRLIYYSQIVNDFQKGDIAEGYSVSREKKESFPLTVTSAQKNPTAFYLCASSMIQATNEKLFFGSGTQLSVL.

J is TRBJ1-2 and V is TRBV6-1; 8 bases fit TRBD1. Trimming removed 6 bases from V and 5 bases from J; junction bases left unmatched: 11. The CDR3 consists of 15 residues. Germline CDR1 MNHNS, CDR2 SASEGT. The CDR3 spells CASRGRQRTGYGYTF. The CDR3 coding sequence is TGTGCCAGCAGGGGAAGACAAAGGACAGGGTATGGCTACACCTTC.

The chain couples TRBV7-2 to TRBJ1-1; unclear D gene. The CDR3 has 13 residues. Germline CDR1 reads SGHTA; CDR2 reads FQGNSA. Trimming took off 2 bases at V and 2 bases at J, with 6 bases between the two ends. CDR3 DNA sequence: TGTGCCAGCAGCTTACCGGTCAACACTGAAGCTTTCTTT. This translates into CASSLPVNTEAFF.

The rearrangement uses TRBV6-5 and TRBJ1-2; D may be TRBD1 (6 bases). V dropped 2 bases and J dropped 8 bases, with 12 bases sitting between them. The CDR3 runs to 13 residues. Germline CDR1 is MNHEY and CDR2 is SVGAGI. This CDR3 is CASSYGGARGYTF. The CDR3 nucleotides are TGTGCCAGCAGTTACGGGGGGGCGCGGGGCTACACCTTC.

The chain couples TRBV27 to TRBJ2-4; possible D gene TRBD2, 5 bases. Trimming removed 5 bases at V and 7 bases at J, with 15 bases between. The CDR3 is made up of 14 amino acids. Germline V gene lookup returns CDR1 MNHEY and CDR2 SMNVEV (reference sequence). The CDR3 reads CASSPRGWENIQYF. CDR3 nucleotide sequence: TGTGCCAGCAGTCCCAGAGGGTGGGAGAACATTCAGTACTTC.

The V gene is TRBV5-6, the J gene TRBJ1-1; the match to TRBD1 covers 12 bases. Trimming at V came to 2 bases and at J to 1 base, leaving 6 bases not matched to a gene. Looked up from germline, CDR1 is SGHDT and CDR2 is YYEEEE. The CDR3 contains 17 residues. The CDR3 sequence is CASSLSRDRGRNTEAFF. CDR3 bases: TGTGCCAGCAGCTTATCTCGGGACAGGGGGCGGAACACTGAAGCTTTCTTT. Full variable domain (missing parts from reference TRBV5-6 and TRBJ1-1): DAGVTQSPTHLIKTRGQQVTLRCSPKSGHDTVSWYQQALGQGPQFIFQYYEEEERQRGNFPDRFSGHQFPNYSSELNVNALLLGDSALYLCASSLSRDRGRNTEAFFGQGTRLTVV.

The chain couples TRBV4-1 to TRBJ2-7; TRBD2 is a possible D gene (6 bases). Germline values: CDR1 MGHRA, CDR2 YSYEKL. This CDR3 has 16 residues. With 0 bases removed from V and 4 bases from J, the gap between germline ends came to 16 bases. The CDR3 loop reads CASSQESASAIYEQYF. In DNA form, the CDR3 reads TGCGCCAGCAGCCAAGAGTCCGCTAGCGCGATATACGAGCAGTACTTC.